This TCR beta chain was documented in a study of T cells in Graves' hyperthyroidism and ophthalmopathy. In its sample, this clonotype was seen many times. TCR beta CDR3 region amplification was performed from RNA transcripts. Initially, a first-round RT-PCR of the TCR CDR3 employed the HTBI primer set. TCRdb ran MiXCR on the multiplex PCR reads and lists one entry per CDR3 protein. Among around 35,000 distinct CDR3 sequences listed, roughly half were seen once. Germline loops: CDR1 SGHKS, CDR2 YYEKEE (reference sequence). The V end was cut by 3 bases, the J end by 10 bases, with 16 bases between. This CDR3 is 14 amino acids long.

The source is a man aged 35 to 55 with Graves' ophthalmopathy. Source material: blood. The chain joins TRBV5-5 to TRBJ1-4; possibly TRBD1 for D (6 bases). CDR3 nucleotide sequence: TGTGCCAGCAGCTCGGGAGGGGACATGGGAAAACTGTTTTTT. Amino acid sequence: CASSSGGDMGKLFF. Full variable domain (missing parts from reference TRBV5-5 and TRBJ1-4): DAGVTQSPTHLIKTRGQQVTLRCSPISGHKSVSWYQQVLGQGPQFIFQYYEKEERGRGNFPDRFSARQFPNYSSELNVNALLLGDSALYLCASSSGGDMGKLFFGSGTQLSVL.